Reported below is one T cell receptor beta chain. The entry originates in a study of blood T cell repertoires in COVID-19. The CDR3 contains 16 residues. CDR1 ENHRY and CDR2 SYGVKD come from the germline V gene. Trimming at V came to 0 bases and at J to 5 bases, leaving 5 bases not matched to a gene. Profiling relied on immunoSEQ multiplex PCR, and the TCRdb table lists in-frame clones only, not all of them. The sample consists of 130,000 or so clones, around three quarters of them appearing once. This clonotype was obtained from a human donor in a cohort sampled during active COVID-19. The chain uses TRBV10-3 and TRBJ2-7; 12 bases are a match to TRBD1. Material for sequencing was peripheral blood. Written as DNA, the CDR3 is TGTGCCATCAGTGAGTCGAGCGGGACAGGGGGCAACGAGCAGTACTTC. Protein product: CAISESSGTGGNEQYF.